The 27 T cell receptor beta chains reported below all come from one sample, sequenced in a study of blood T cell repertoires in COVID-19. Sequenced by immunoSEQ multiplex PCR; TCRdb stores in-frame clones only, minus some. The data hold about 210,000 clones, with roughly 82% observed a single time. Sequenced input: PBMCs or T cells enriched from blood (not recorded which). The receptor set was obtained from a man in his forties with acute COVID-19.

Concerning this clone: An end of the junction does not agree with germline; a read error may underlie this. The genes are TRBV29-1 and TRBJ1-2, with D maybe TRBD1 (5 bases). The CDR3 totals 8 residues. CDR1 is SQVTM, CDR2 ANQGSEA, per germline. CDR3 nucleotide sequence: TGCAGCGCTCCTGGGGGGGACTTC. It is translated as CSAPGGDF. Complete variable domain (other parts from reference TRBV29-1 and TRBJ1-2): SAVISQKPSRDICQRGTSLTIQCQVDSQVTMMFWYRQQPGQSLTLIATANQGSEATYESGFVIDKFPISRPNLTFSTLTVSNMSPEDSSIYLCSAPGGDFGSGTRLTVV.

This chain links TRBV6-5 with TRBJ2-7; 7 bases agree with TRBD1. Germline-derived CDR1 and CDR2 are MNHEY and SVGAGI. With 6 bases clipped from V and 3 bases from J, the junction kept 11 bases outside the gene matches. The CDR3 extends over 15 amino acids. CDR3 coding DNA: TGTGCCAGCAGACCGGGACAGCAATTACACTACGAGCAGTACTTC. Translating it yields CASRPGQQLHYEQYF.

The gene calls are TRBV30 and TRBJ1-6; unclear D gene. CDR3 length: 13 residues. Trimming removed 3 bases from V and 8 bases from J, with 11 bases in between. Germline V lookup: CDR1 GTSNPN, CDR2 SVGIG (reference sequence). The CDR3 region has the DNA TGTGCCTGGAGACGGACGAGGGATTCACCCCTCCACTTT. Protein: CAWRRTRDSPLHF.

J is TRBJ1-1 and V is TRBV6-6; 9 positions agree with TRBD1. V was pared by 6 bases and J by 5 bases, with 4 bases of the junction left unmatched. The CDR3 spans 13 residues. Germline V lookup: CDR1 MNHNY, CDR2 SVGAGI (reference sequence). The CDR3 loop reads CASSTTGGTEAFF. CDR3 sequence (DNA): TGTGCCAGCAGCACGACAGGGGGGACTGAAGCTTTCTTT.

This clone was recorded only once. The V call is TRBV5-6, the J call TRBJ2-7; D gene unclear. V was cut by 1 base and J by 0 bases, with 5 bases left in between. The CDR3 is 13 residues long. The germline V gene has CDR1 SGHDT and CDR2 YYEEEE. CDR3 amino acids: CASSLSSSYEQYF. Written as DNA, the CDR3 is TGTGCCAGCAGCTTGTCCAGCTCCTACGAGCAGTACTTC.

This chain links TRBV4-3 with TRBJ1-6, with 7 bases fitting TRBD1. CDR3 length: 15 amino acids. J lost 8 bases, V lost 3 bases, and 7 bases had no gene match. Per germline, CDR1 LGHNA and CDR2 YSLEER. CDR3 loop: CASSHDRDSDSPLHF. In nucleotides, the CDR3 is TGCGCCAGCAGCCATGACCGGGACAGTGATTCACCCCTCCACTTT.

This clone was seen just once. The chain couples TRBV24-1 to TRBJ1-5; D remains ambiguous. CDR3 length equals 15 residues. Trimming took off 3 bases at V and 0 bases at J, with 8 bases between the two ends. The germline CDR1 and CDR2 sequences are KGHDR and SFDVKD. The CDR3 DNA follows: TGTGCCACCAGTGATGGTCAGTATAGCAATCAGCCCCAGCATTTT. This codes for CATSDGQYSNQPQHF.

J is TRBJ1-6 and V is TRBV30; 7 positions match TRBD1. CDR1 GTSNPN and CDR2 SVGIG come from the germline V gene (reference sequence). The CDR3 length is 16 residues. J was trimmed by 12 bases and V by 1 base; bases with no gene match: 15. For the CDR3, the DNA is TGTGCCTGGAGTGGTACAGTACTTAAAACAGGGGAACCCCTCCACTTT. This gives the protein CAWSGTVLKTGEPLHF.

V gene TRBV6-5 combines with J gene TRBJ1-4; 8 nucleotides align to TRBD1. In germline, CDR1 is MNHEY, CDR2 SVGAGI. Trimming at V came to 7 bases and at J to 8 bases, leaving 12 bases not matched to a gene. This CDR3 contains 15 residues. This chain's CDR3 is CASNVPGGAFEKLFF. The CDR3 region has the DNA TGTGCCAGCAACGTTCCAGGGGGCGCTTTCGAAAAACTGTTTTTT.

The chain employs TRBV5-1 and TRBJ1-1; D is possibly TRBD1 (6 bases). Germline V gene lookup returns CDR1 SGHRS and CDR2 YFSETQ. Trimming removed 0 bases from V and 0 bases from J, with 15 bases in between. There are 17 residues in the CDR3. CDR3 bases: TGCGCCAGCAGCTTGGCCCCGGACAGCCGAATGAACACTGAAGCTTTCTTT. Its translation is CASSLAPDSRMNTEAFF.

V is TRBV2 and J is TRBJ2-1; 10 nucleotides match TRBD1. The CDR3 has 13 residues. Germline lookup yields CDR1 SNHLY and CDR2 FYNNEI. V lost 4 bases to trimming and J lost 9 bases; unmatched junction nucleotides: 3. The CDR3 protein is CASSGDRGGEQFF. The DNA of the CDR3 is TGTGCCAGCAGTGGGGACAGGGGAGGTGAGCAGTTCTTC.

The rearrangement joins TRBV10-3 to TRBJ2-7; 10 nucleotides align to TRBD2. Germline V gene lookup returns CDR1 ENHRY and CDR2 SYGVKD. J lost 1 base, V lost 5 bases, and 5 bases had no gene match. This CDR3 contains 15 residues. In DNA, the CDR3 is TGTGCCATCAGTTCCGGGACTAGCGTTTCCTACGAGCAGTACTTC. It encodes CAISSGTSVSYEQYF.

This clone was seen more than once but under ten times. The chain employs TRBV4-3 and TRBJ2-1; 7 nucleotides match TRBD2. V dropped 0 bases and J dropped 2; count of bases not matched to a gene: 4. The CDR3 loop spans 16 amino acids. Germline CDR1 and CDR2: LGHNA and YSLEER. CDR3 sequence (DNA): TGCGCCAGCAGCCAAGATAGAGCGGGAACCTACAATGAGCAGTTCTTC. Its protein product is CASSQDRAGTYNEQFF.

J is TRBJ2-7 and V is TRBV28; unclear D gene. Germline CDR1 MDHEN, CDR2 SYDVKM. Between the trimmed V and J ends, which lost 6 bases and 2 bases, there was a span of 11 bases. The CDR3 loop spans 13 amino acids. The chain's CDR3 is CASRQAKPYEQYF. CDR3 DNA: TGTGCCAGCAGACAAGCGAAACCCTACGAGCAGTACTTC.

In nucleotides, the CDR3 is TGTGCCAGCAGCGTAGAACCGGGACTAGCGGGAGTAACTGAGACCCAGTACTTC. It specifies CASSVEPGLAGVTETQYF. J is TRBJ2-5 and V is TRBV9; 14 bases fit TRBD2. Germline lookup yields CDR1 SGDLS and CDR2 YYNGEE. The CDR3 sequence is 18 residues long. V dropped 0 bases and J dropped 5; count of bases not matched to a gene: 9. The full variable domain, completed using reference TRBV9 and TRBJ2-5, is DSGVTQTPKHLITATGQRVTLRCSPRSGDLSVYWYQQSLDQGLQFLIQYYNGEERAKGNILERFSAQQFPDLHSELNLSSLELGDSALYFCASSVEPGLAGVTETQYFGPGTRLLVL.

This clone was detected only once. The rearrangement links TRBV14 to TRBJ1-1; a weak D match, TRBD1 (5 bases). V was cut by 4 bases and J by 10 bases, with 22 bases left in between. CDR3 length equals 15 residues. Germline V CDR1 and CDR2: SGHDN, FVKESK. For the CDR3, the DNA is TGTGCCAGCAGCCGCCTCGGAGTGCAAAGACAGCGAGCTTTCTTT. Protein sequence: CASSRLGVQRQRAFF.

The chain employs TRBV7-3 and TRBJ2-3, with 8 bases aligning to TRBD2. The germline gives CDR1 SGHTA, CDR2 FQGTGA. The CDR3 is 16 amino acids. Trimming removed 1 base from V and 4 bases from J; junction bases left unmatched: 7. CDR3 DNA: TGTGCCAGCAGCTTAAGTACGGGAGGGGGAGCAGATACGCAGTATTTT. Its protein is CASSLSTGGGADTQYF.

This clone is a singleton in its sample. The chain joins TRBV28 to TRBJ2-1, with 11 bases identical to TRBD2. The CDR3 is 16 residues long. Unmatched junction bases numbered 13, after V lost 7 bases and J lost 8 bases. Germline V CDR1 and CDR2: MDHEN, SYDVKM. The CDR3 reads CASTSIHSGRAHEQFF. CDR3 DNA sequence: TGTGCCAGCACCTCGATCCATAGCGGGAGGGCCCATGAGCAGTTCTTC.

This chain connects TRBV9 to TRBJ2-1; D is possibly TRBD2 (6 bases). The V end was cut by 2 bases, the J end by 0 bases, with 12 bases between. The CDR3 is 16 residues long. The germline V gene encodes CDR1 SGDLS and CDR2 YYNGEE. The CDR3 DNA reads TGTGCCAGCAGCGTTAAGCGGGTCCCCTCCTACAATGAGCAGTTCTTC. It codes for CASSVKRVPSYNEQFF.

The rearrangement links TRBV28 to TRBJ2-1; 11 nucleotides line up with TRBD2. Germline lookup yields CDR1 MDHEN and CDR2 SYDVKM. The CDR3 is 18 amino acids. The V and J ends lost 2 bases and 0 bases, in that order; junction bases with no gene match: 6. The CDR3 DNA reads TGTGCCAGCAGTTTAGGGCTAGCGGGAGGACACTCCTACAATGAGCAGTTCTTC. As protein: CASSLGLAGGHSYNEQFF.

The sample holds one count of this clone. This chain links TRBV10-3 with TRBJ1-6; the D gene is possibly TRBD1 (6 bases). Trimming took off 4 bases at V and 5 bases at J, with 6 bases between the two ends. In germline, CDR1 is ENHRY, CDR2 SYGVKD. This CDR3 is built from 13 residues. The CDR3 is CAISGTDNSPLHF. Written as DNA, the CDR3 is TGTGCCATCAGTGGGACAGATAATTCACCCCTCCACTTT.

The chain combines TRBV5-1 with TRBJ1-1; 7 positions agree with TRBD1. The germline CDR1 and CDR2 sequences are SGHRS and YFSETQ. The junction had 10 bases not matched to a gene; V was cut back by 4 bases and J by 1 base. CDR3 length: 16 residues. CDR3 loop: CASSLRTGSSNTEAFF. The CDR3 DNA reads TGCGCCAGCAGCCTTCGGACAGGAAGTTCGAACACTGAAGCTTTCTTT.

The J gene is TRBJ2-3, the V gene TRBV9; D call uncertain. Germline assignment: CDR1 SGDLS and CDR2 YYNGEE. This CDR3 comprises 13 residues. With 7 bases removed from V and 1 base from J, the gap between germline ends came to 10 bases. CDR3 sequence: CASRRSGTDTQYF. In DNA, the CDR3 is TGTGCCAGCCGGCGGTCTGGCACAGATACGCAGTATTTT.

The V and J genes are TRBV18 and TRBJ2-3; TRBD2 matches at 7 bases. The CDR3 length is 18 residues. The trim removed 2 bases at V and 1 base at J, leaving 12 bases unmatched. Germline V lookup: CDR1 KGHSH, CDR2 LQKENI. The CDR3 nucleotides read TGTGCCAGCTCACCATGGGCCCGGGGCGGGAGAGGCACAGATACGCAGTATTTT. Translated, it gives CASSPWARGGRGTDTQYF.

This chain connects TRBV5-5 to TRBJ1-4; TRBD1 matches 7 bases. V was pared by 2 bases and J by 2 bases, with 3 bases of the junction left unmatched. The CDR3 is 15 residues long. CDR1 is SGHKS and CDR2 is YYEKEE in the germline V gene (reference sequence). CDR3 nucleotides: TGTGCCAGCAGCTTTGAGGGGGCGACTAATGAAAAACTGTTTTTT. Residues: CASSFEGATNEKLFF.

This clone was detected once. The genes are TRBV4-3 and TRBJ2-7; no reliable D call. With 0 bases removed from V and 2 bases from J, the gap between germline ends came to 23 bases. CDR3 length: 19 amino acids. The germline gives CDR1 LGHNA, CDR2 YSLEER. DNA of the CDR3: TGCGCCAGCAGCCAAGATCGAGTGGCAGGCAGAACAAGGACCTACGAGCAGTACTTC. It specifies CASSQDRVAGRTRTYEQYF.

This clone was seen only a few times. The rearrangement joins TRBV5-4 to TRBJ2-7; a weak D match, TRBD2 (6 bases). CDR1 is SGHNT and CDR2 is YYREEE in the germline V gene (reference sequence). The CDR3 loop spans 13 amino acids. V was trimmed by 2 bases and J by 2 bases, leaving 8 bases between them. The CDR3 DNA is TGTGCCAGCAGCTTTAGCGGTGCCTACGAGCAGTACTTC. Protein: CASSFSGAYEQYF.